The 28 T cell receptor beta chains listed next were all sequenced from one sample in a study of blood T cell repertoires in COVID-19. The method was immunoSEQ multiplex PCR; TCRdb's version includes in-frame clones alone and lacks a portion of them. Of over 400,000 clones detected, 85% to 90% appear once; the ten largest clones hold about 8%. Sequenced: peripheral blood. The receptors stem from a woman aged 45-65 years with COVID-19, enrolled during active disease.

The chain employs TRBV27 and TRBJ2-3; 10 bases align to TRBD2. V shed 2 bases and J 6 bases; nucleotides not matched to a gene: 5. This CDR3 is 15 amino acids long. Per the germline V gene, CDR1 is MNHEY and CDR2 is SMNVEV (reference sequence). Written as DNA, the CDR3 is TGTGCCAGCAGTTTAGGAACTAGCGGGAAGGATACGCAGTATTTT. Protein sequence: CASSLGTSGKDTQYF.

The chain joins TRBV30 to TRBJ2-1, with TRBD1 matching 7 bases. V gave up 2 bases and J gave up 5 bases; unmatched junction bases: 6. Per the germline V gene, CDR1 is GTSNPN and CDR2 is SVGIG (reference sequence). The CDR3 runs 14 residues. CDR3 nucleotides: TGTGCCTGGAGTAGGGGGACAGCGAACAATGAGCAGTTCTTC. Protein sequence: CAWSRGTANNEQFF. The whole variable domain, remainder taken from reference TRBV30 and TRBJ2-1, is SQTIHQWPATLVQPVGSPLSLECTVEGTSNPNLYWYRQAAGRGLQLLFYSVGIGQISSEVPQNLSASRPQDRQFILSSKKLLLSDSGFYLCAWSRGTANNEQFFGPGTRLTVL.

CDR3 sequence reads: CASSYLYSPLHF. The CDR3 coding sequence is TGTGCCAGCAGCTACCTGTATTCACCCCTCCACTTT. V is TRBV12-3 or TRBV12-4 and J is TRBJ1-6; no definite D call. Trimming removed 6 bases from V and 8 bases from J, with 8 bases in between. CDR3 length: 12 residues.

This clone was recorded once. The CDR3 spells CASSQAGGNIQYF. As DNA, the CDR3 is TGTGCCAGCAGCCAAGCGGGGGGGAACATTCAGTACTTC. The chain is built from TRBV3-1 (or the pseudogene TRBV3-2) and TRBJ2-4, with 8 bases lining up with TRBD2. The CDR3 has 13 residues. Germline V gives CDR1 LGHDT, CDR2 YNNKEL (reference sequence). V gave up 1 base and J gave up 7 bases; unmatched junction bases: 0.

This chain joins TRBV12-5 and TRBJ2-1; D is possibly TRBD1 (6 bases). Germline CDR1 reads LGHNT; CDR2 reads FRNRAP. The CDR3 is 15 amino acids. Trimming removed 1 base at V and 6 bases at J, with 13 bases between. The CDR3 spells CASGLAQDRTNEQFF. The CDR3 nucleotides are TGTGCTAGTGGTTTGGCGCAAGACAGGACCAATGAGCAGTTCTTC.

Points on this clone: The sample contains more than one DNA sequence encoding this CDR3. This chain connects TRBV30 to TRBJ1-2; D not resolved. V lost 0 bases and J lost 4, with 9 bases in between. Germline values: CDR1 GTSNPN, CDR2 SVGIG (reference sequence). The CDR3 totals 13 residues. The CDR3 is CAWSVSGTYGYTF. The CDR3 nucleotides are TGTGCCTGGAGTGTTTCAGGTACCTATGGCTACACCTTC.

V usage is TRBV2 and J usage is TRBJ1-5; D is uncertain. Between the trimmed V and J ends, which lost 8 bases and 1 base, there was a span of 15 bases. The CDR3 has 15 amino acids. The V gene's germline CDR1 is SNHLY and CDR2 FYNNEI. The CDR3 nucleotides are TGTGCCAGCGGACTGAGAAGAAGCAGCAATCAGCCCCAGCATTTT. It translates to CASGLRRSSNQPQHF. Filled out from reference TRBV2 and TRBJ1-5, the complete variable domain reads EPEVTQTPSHQVTQMGQEVILRCVPISNHLYFYWYRQILGQKVEFLVSFYNNEISEKSEIFDDQFSVERPDGSNFTLKIRSTKLEDSAMYFCASGLRRSSNQPQHFGDGTRLSIL.

Here the CDR3 reads CASSLGEGGAGGHGYTF. The CDR3 DNA follows: TGTGCCAGCAGCTTAGGTGAAGGGGGCGCAGGGGGTCATGGCTACACCTTC. The chain couples TRBV11-2 to TRBJ1-2; 7 nucleotides match TRBD1. The CDR3 has 17 residues. V shed 1 base, J shed 6 bases, and the junction held 14 bases outside the gene matches. In germline, CDR1 is SGHAT, CDR2 FQNNGV. The entire variable domain, with the rest obtained from reference TRBV11-2 and TRBJ1-2, is as follows: EAGVAQSPRYKIIEKRQSVAFWCNPISGHATLYWYQQILGQGPKLLIQFQNNGVVDDSQLPKDRFSAERLKGVDSTLKIQPAKLEDSAVYLCASSLGEGGAGGHGYTFGSGTRLTVV.

The J gene is TRBJ1-6, the V gene TRBV6-5; 10 bases map to TRBD1. From germline, CDR1 is MNHEY and CDR2 SVGAGI. Trimming cost V 8 bases and J 7 bases; bases outside gene matches: 8. This CDR3 has 15 residues. The CDR3 DNA sequence: TGTGCCAGCGAGGGACAGGGGATGAAAAATTCACCCCTCCACTTT. Protein product: CASEGQGMKNSPLHF.

This sequence joins TRBV4-1 and TRBJ2-7; no firm D call. The CDR3 consists of 16 residues. Trimming took off 0 bases at V and 6 bases at J, with 18 bases between the two ends. CDR1 and CDR2 from the germline V gene are MGHRA and YSYEKL. The CDR3 loop reads CASSQEGLGSHSEQYF. CDR3 DNA: TGCGCCAGCAGCCAAGAAGGCCTCGGGTCGCATAGCGAGCAGTACTTC.

J is TRBJ2-1 and V is TRBV5-4, with a tentative D call TRBD2 (6 bases). The V gene's germline CDR1 is SGHNT and CDR2 YYREEE (reference sequence). The CDR3 spans 15 residues. V lost 1 base and J lost 4, with 12 bases in between. The CDR3 DNA reads TGTGCCAGCAGCTTGATTGAGGACTATTACAATGAGCAGTTCTTC. Protein: CASSLIEDYYNEQFF.

As to this clone: The sample has other DNA sequences that encode this CDR3 too. The V gene is TRBV19, the J gene TRBJ1-5, with 9 bases that match TRBD1. After removal of 3 bases from V and 7 bases from J, the junction contained 4 bases not matched to a gene. CDR1 and CDR2 (germline): LNHDA, SQIVND (reference sequence). This CDR3 spans 14 amino acids. DNA for the CDR3: TGTGCCAGTAGTATTGTGACAGGGGGACAGCCCCAGCATTTT. Its protein product is CASSIVTGGQPQHF.

This rearrangement joins TRBV3-1 (or the pseudogene TRBV3-2) to TRBJ1-2, with 7 bases fitting TRBD1. CDR1 is LGHDT and CDR2 is YNNKEL in the germline V gene (reference sequence). The CDR3 is 15 amino acids. V was clipped by 1 base and J by 6 bases; unmatched bases: 8. This chain's CDR3 is CASSQGLTGENGYTF. The CDR3 DNA is TGTGCCAGCAGCCAAGGCCTTACAGGGGAAAATGGCTACACCTTC.

This chain uses TRBV7-9 with TRBJ1-4, with 10 nucleotides matching TRBD1. The trim removed 6 bases at V and 14 bases at J, leaving 15 bases unmatched. Germline V gene lookup returns CDR1 SEHNR and CDR2 FQNEAQ (reference sequence). The CDR3 length is 15 residues. CDR3 loop: CASRTGQGRLDVLFF. CDR3 in DNA: TGTGCCAGCAGGACGGGACAGGGGAGATTGGATGTTCTGTTTTTT.

The genes are TRBV19 and TRBJ2-2, with TRBD1 identical over 7 bases. With 6 bases clipped from V and 7 bases from J, the junction kept 8 bases outside the gene matches. This CDR3 comprises 14 residues. Germline assignment: CDR1 LNHDA and CDR2 SQIVND (reference sequence). The CDR3 nucleotides read TGTGCCAGTAGAGATAGACAGGGCGTCGGGGAGCTGTTTTTT. Its protein is CASRDRQGVGELFF.

The V gene is TRBV9, the J gene TRBJ2-3, with D perhaps matching TRBD2 (6 bases). V lost 2 bases to trimming and J lost 4 bases, with 11 bases between them. CDR3 length equals 14 residues. Germline CDR1 and CDR2: SGDLS and YYNGEE. CDR3 loop: CASSVGGWADTQYF. The DNA for the CDR3 is TGTGCCAGCAGCGTCGGGGGATGGGCAGATACGCAGTATTTT.

V is TRBV5-1 and J is TRBJ1-1; no reliable D call. The CDR3 runs 17 residues. Germline CDR1 is SGHRS and CDR2 is YFSETQ. V lost 2 bases and J lost 4, with 21 bases in between. The CDR3 here is CASSFELSGDSGTEAFF. The CDR3 DNA follows: TGCGCCAGCAGCTTCGAGTTGTCTGGCGATTCGGGCACTGAAGCTTTCTTT.

J is TRBJ2-7 and V is TRBV10-3, with D possibly matching TRBD1 (6 bases). The germline CDR1 and CDR2 sequences are ENHRY and SYGVKD. V dropped 6 bases and J dropped 2 bases, with 14 bases sitting between them. The CDR3 is 14 residues long. DNA of the CDR3: TGTGCCATCAGCTCCCAGGGGTTAGCCTACGAGCAGTACTTC. Translating gives CAISSQGLAYEQYF.

The V gene is TRBV29-1, the J gene TRBJ1-2, with 9 bases that match TRBD1. J gave up 8 bases and V 7 bases, and 5 bases lay outside the gene matches. CDR3 length equals 11 residues. Per the germline V gene, CDR1 is SQVTM and CDR2 is ANQGSEA. CDR3 sequence: CSADRGSGYTF. DNA for the CDR3: TGCAGCGCGGACAGGGGTAGCGGCTACACCTTC.

This sequence joins TRBV7-2 and TRBJ2-1; D is possibly TRBD1 (6 bases). V lost 6 bases to trimming and J lost 4 bases, with 16 bases between them. Germline lookup yields CDR1 SGHTA and CDR2 FQGNSA. The CDR3 consists of 15 residues. CDR3 in DNA: TGTGCCAGCAGACGTCCGGGACACCTGTACAATGAGCAGTTCTTC. Translating it yields CASRRPGHLYNEQFF.

The rearrangement links TRBV28 to TRBJ1-3; D perhaps matches TRBD1 (5 bases). Trimming removed 5 bases from V and 3 bases from J, with 11 bases in between. Germline CDR1 and CDR2: MDHEN and SYDVKM. The length of the CDR3 is 14 residues. The CDR3 DNA sequence: TGTGCCAGCAGTCCGACCGGGGGTGGAAACACCATATATTTT. It translates to CASSPTGGGNTIYF. Full variable domain (outside the CDR3, taken from reference TRBV28 and TRBJ1-3): DVKVTQSSRYLVKRTGEKVFLECVQDMDHENMFWYRQDPGLGLRLIYFSYDVKMKEKGDIPEGYSVSREKKERFSLILESASTNQTSMYLCASSPTGGGNTIYFGEGSWLTVV.

This chain links TRBV18 with TRBJ2-4, with TRBD1 matching 10 bases. V lost 3 bases to trimming and J lost 0 bases; unmatched junction nucleotides: 11. Germline-derived CDR1 and CDR2 are KGHSH and LQKENI. The CDR3 length is 19 residues. The CDR3 bases are TGTGCCAGCTCACCCGTCCGGGACAGGGGCCCTCTAGCCAAAAACATTCAGTACTTC. It codes for CASSPVRDRGPLAKNIQYF.

The gene calls are TRBV20-1 and TRBJ1-2, with D hard to call. Germline lookup yields CDR1 DFQATT and CDR2 SNEGSKA (reference sequence). V was pared by 3 bases and J by 5 bases, with 10 bases between. CDR3 length: 12 residues. As DNA, the CDR3 is TGCAGTGCTAGTCCGGGGAATTATGGCTACACCTTC. Translated, it gives CSASPGNYGYTF.

The V and J genes are TRBV9 and TRBJ2-7; 10 positions agree with TRBD2. Germline-derived CDR1 and CDR2 are SGDLS and YYNGEE. The CDR3 contains 15 residues. The V and J ends lost 3 bases and 0 bases, in that order; junction bases with no gene match: 3. CDR3 nucleotides: TGTGCCAGCAGCGCCGGACTAGCGGACTCCTACGAGCAGTACTTC. Translated: CASSAGLADSYEQYF.

The J gene is TRBJ1-1, the V gene TRBV5-1; TRBD1 agrees at 7 bases. The CDR3 has 15 residues. Looked up from germline, CDR1 is SGHRS and CDR2 is YFSETQ. V shed 4 bases, J shed 0 bases, and the junction held 6 bases outside the gene matches. The CDR3 nucleotides are TGCGCCAGCAGCCGGGACAGCACCATGAACACTGAAGCTTTCTTT. It yields the protein CASSRDSTMNTEAFF.

The CDR3 protein is CASSLSRTGMDYGYTF. The CDR3 DNA is TGTGCCAGCAGTTTATCCCGGACAGGGATGGACTATGGCTACACCTTC. The rearrangement links TRBV27 to TRBJ1-2, with TRBD1 matching 8 bases. V was clipped by 0 bases and J by 3 bases; unmatched bases: 6. The length of the CDR3 is 16 residues. The germline V gene has CDR1 MNHEY and CDR2 SMNVEV (reference sequence).

A single count supports this clone. The chain recombines TRBV6-6 with TRBJ1-1; weak D call: TRBD1 (6 bases). CDR3 length equals 14 residues. Germline lookup yields CDR1 MNHNY and CDR2 SVGAGI (reference sequence). With 6 bases removed from V and 6 bases from J, the gap between germline ends came to 17 bases. The CDR3 sequence is CASSLQQTGPEAFF. CDR3 DNA sequence: TGTGCCAGCAGCCTGCAACAGACAGGCCCTGAAGCTTTCTTT.

The chain employs TRBV27 and TRBJ2-1; 14 positions agree with TRBD2. This CDR3 spans 17 amino acids. Germline values: CDR1 MNHEY, CDR2 SMNVEV (reference sequence). V was pared by 4 bases and J by 8 bases, with 10 bases of the junction left unmatched. CDR3 DNA sequence: TGTGCCAGCAGTTCCAACCTTGGACTAGCGGGGGGTCATGAGCAGTTCTTC. It specifies CASSSNLGLAGGHEQFF.